Below, one T cell receptor (beta chain) is given with its context. As yet, its antigen is unknown. With 60 Vbeta and 13 Jbeta primers, the PCR was carried out. Clones were read by immunoSEQ multiplex PCR, and TCRdb kept only the in-frame ones, dropping some. The sample has about 170,000 clones, around 68% seen once; the top ten hold roughly 2.9%. These data originate in a study of cytomegalovirus exposure and HLA in healthy donors. Study overall: Early on, a data release was issued that held approximately 92 million unique TCRs from HLA-typed donors. Points from the study as a whole: Later examination showed HLA-associated TCR beta chains had greater clonal expansion than equally common others. Three CMV-associated chains proved CMV antigen-specific in vitro.

Per germline, CDR1 MGHDK and CDR2 SYGVNS. The CDR3 has 15 residues. Losses at the gene ends were 3 bases for V and 7 bases for J; bases not matched to a gene: 11. The chain has TRBV25-1 and TRBJ1-1; 7 bases agree with TRBD1. Sequencing used PBMCs. The receptor was isolated from a man between 40 and 49 years old in good health and CMV-seronegative. As DNA, the CDR3 is TGTGCCAGCAGTGAGGTTGGGTTCGGACAGGATGAAGCTTTCTTT. Translating it yields CASSEVGFGQDEAFF. The full variable domain, its missing parts supplied by reference TRBV25-1 and TRBJ1-1, is EADIYQTPRYLVIGTGKKITLECSQTMGHDKMYWYQQDPGMELHLIHYSYGVNSTEKGDLSSESTVSRIRTEHFPLTLESARPSHTSQYLCASSEVGFGQDEAFFGQGTRLTVV.